These T cell receptor beta chains were read from a single sample in a study of blood T cell repertoires in COVID-19. TCRdb keeps only in-frame clones here, not all; method: immunoSEQ multiplex PCR. Of about 170,000 clones in the sample, 90% to 95% were seen once. The sequencing sample was made of peripheral blood. These TCRs come from a man in his forties or fifties with acute or convalescent COVID-19. Each CDR3 is given with its conserved first and last residue. The D gene is left open where the match is weak. A clone size is listed for some rows: how often the clone was seen (once, few, many), or a class if it is expanded.

V,size,length,J,D,DNA,CDR3
TRBV24-1,few,13,TRBJ2-5,-,TGTGCCACCAGTGACACAGGGCGAGAGACCCAGTACTTC,CATSDTGRETQYF
TRBV5-4,-,11,TRBJ1-2,-,TGTGCCAGCAGTTCCGGGGGGGGCTACACCTTC,CASSSGGGYTF
TRBV9,-,14,TRBJ2-5,-,TGTGCCAGCAGCGGAGATCCGGGACAAGAGACCCAGTACTTC,CASSGDPGQETQYF
TRBV25-1,few,14,TRBJ2-2,TRBD1,TGTGCCAGCAGAAGGACAGGGGGCGTTGGGGAGCTGTTTTTT,CASRRTGGVGELFF
TRBV2,once,16,TRBJ1-5,-,TGTGCCAGCAGTGAAGATGTCGGGGGTGGCAATCAGCCCCAGCATTTT,CASSEDVGGGNQPQHF
TRBV11-2,-,19,TRBJ2-2,TRBD2,TGTGCCAGCAGCTTAGGTGTTTTAGCGGGGGGTGCGAACACCGGGGAGCTGTTTTTT,CASSLGVLAGGANTGELFF
TRBV5-1,-,14,TRBJ2-2,-,TGCGCCAGCAGCTTACAAATCCGCACCGGGGAGCTGTTTTTT,CASSLQIRTGELFF
TRBV28,-,16,TRBJ2-5,TRBD2,TGTGCCAGCAGTTTACCTTGGGCAGCGGGAGGGGAGACCCAGTACTTC,CASSLPWAAGGETQYF
TRBV10-3,-,12,TRBJ1-2,TRBD1,TGTGCCATTCCGGGACAGATCTATGGCTACACCTTC,CAIPGQIYGYTF
TRBV24-1,few,14,TRBJ2-5,-,TGTGCCACCAGTGACTCGGAGTTTCCTGAGACCCAGTACTTC,CATSDSEFPETQYF
TRBV19,-,14,TRBJ2-7,-,TGTGCCAGTAGTATGGGCACAGGGCCGATCGAGCAGTACTTC,CASSMGTGPIEQYF
TRBV5-7,few,16,TRBJ2-5,-,TGTGCCAGCAGCTTGGGGCAGATCGTAATCCAAGAGACCCAGTACTTC,CASSLGQIVIQETQYF
TRBV25-1,-,14,TRBJ2-7,TRBD2,TGTGCCAGCAGTGAAGGGGGACTAGTCTACGAGCAGTACTTC,CASSEGGLVYEQYF
TRBV15,-,13,TRBJ2-6,-,TGTGCCACCACAGACTCTGGGGCCAACGTCCTGACTTTC,CATTDSGANVLTF
TRBV7-9,once,17,TRBJ2-5,TRBD2,TGTGCCAGCAGCTTAGAGAGGGGAGCGGGAGGGGAAGAGACCCAGTACTTC,CASSLERGAGGEETQYF
TRBV10-3,-,17,TRBJ1-1,-,TGTGCCATCAGTGAGTCTCCCGGGGGGGCACTAAACACTGAAGCTTTCTTT,CAISESPGGALNTEAFF
TRBV6-2/TRBV6-3,few,17,TRBJ2-1,TRBD2,TGTGCCAGCAGCCGATCTGCGTCTGGCGGGAGTATGAATGAGCAGTTCTTC,CASSRSASGGSMNEQFF
TRBV19,-,13,TRBJ2-7,TRBD1,TGTGCCAGTAGTGACAGGGGAACCTACGAGCAGTACTTC,CASSDRGTYEQYF
TRBV27,-,14,TRBJ1-2,-,TGTGCCAGCAGTTTATCCGGGACAATAAACGGCTACACCTTC,CASSLSGTINGYTF
TRBV19,-,13,TRBJ2-7,TRBD1,TGTGCCAGTACCCAGACAGGGGACGCCGAGCAGTACTTC,CASTQTGDAEQYF
TRBV27,-,15,TRBJ2-2,TRBD1,TGTGCCAGCAGCAAAACAGGGGTTTTCACCGGGGAGCTGTTTTTT,CASSKTGVFTGELFF
TRBV9,few,14,TRBJ2-5,TRBD2,TGTGCCAGCAGCCCCCAAGGTAGCGGGGGGGCCCAGTACTTC,CASSPQGSGGAQYF
TRBV29-1,-,19,TRBJ2-5,TRBD1,TGCAGCGTTGCCCCCGGGCAGGGGGCTTCAAGAGGGGTAAGGGGGGCCCAGTACTTC,CSVAPGQGASRGVRGAQYF
TRBV5-1,-,14,TRBJ1-5,TRBD1,TGCGCCAGCAGCCTTACAGGGGTTGGTCAGCCCCAGCATTTT,CASSLTGVGQPQHF
TRBV3-1/TRBV3-2,-,13,TRBJ1-5,-,TGTGCCAGCAGCCACAAGGGAGATCAGCCCCAGCATTTT,CASSHKGDQPQHF
TRBV7-2,-,15,TRBJ1-2,TRBD1,TGTGCCAGCAGGACAGGGGTAGCCCCCAACTATGGCTACACCTTC,CASRTGVAPNYGYTF
TRBV29-1,-,15,TRBJ1-1,TRBD1,TGCAGCGTCACAGGGACAGCCACACCTAACACTGAAGCTTTCTTT,CSVTGTATPNTEAFF
TRBV5-1,-,14,TRBJ1-2,TRBD1,TGCGCCAGCAGCCCCGACAGGGTTTTGTATGGCTACACCTTC,CASSPDRVLYGYTF
TRBV30,-,13,TRBJ1-5,-,TGTGCCTGGGGGGGGCAGTTGGGTCAGCCCCAGCATTTT,CAWGGQLGQPQHF
TRBV11-2,-,15,TRBJ1-3,-,TGTGCCAGCAGCGCTATCTGGGTTGAGGGAGACACCATATATTTT,CASSAIWVEGDTIYF
TRBV9,-,15,TRBJ2-3,TRBD2,TGTGCCAGCAGCCCAGGGACTAGCGGGTCTGATACGCAGTATTTT,CASSPGTSGSDTQYF
TRBV24-1,-,17,TRBJ2-1,TRBD2,TGTGCCACCAGTGATTTGACCTCTAGCGGGAGGCACAATGAGCAGTTCTTC,CATSDLTSSGRHNEQFF
TRBV9,-,17,TRBJ2-2,TRBD2,TGTGCCAGCAGCCTCGGACTAGCGGGTACGAACACCGGGGAGCTGTTTTTT,CASSLGLAGTNTGELFF
TRBV7-2,-,13,TRBJ1-5,-,TGTGCCAGCAGCTCGGAGATCAATCAGCCCCAGCATTTT,CASSSEINQPQHF
TRBV7-3,-,18,TRBJ2-1,TRBD2,TGTGCCAGCAGCGTGGGACTAGCGGGAGACGTCTCCTACAATGAGCAGTTCTTC,CASSVGLAGDVSYNEQFF
TRBV25-1,-,15,TRBJ2-4,-,TGTGCCAGCAGTGAGTCGGGGGTAGCCAAAAACATTCAGTACTTC,CASSESGVAKNIQYF
TRBV9,-,15,TRBJ1-6,-,TGTGCCAGCAGCGACATGCCGGGGGATCGTTCACCCCTCCACTTT,CASSDMPGDRSPLHF
TRBV28,-,16,TRBJ1-5,-,TGTGCCAGCAGTTTATTATGGCGGGGGGGTATAGAGCCCCAGCATTTT,CASSLLWRGGIEPQHF
TRBV11-2,-,15,TRBJ2-7,TRBD1,TGTGCCAGCAGCTACGACAGGGCCCTTGTCTACGAGCAGTACTTC,CASSYDRALVYEQYF
TRBV18,-,15,TRBJ1-1,-,TGTGCCAGCTCACCACCTCCTTCCCGGGGCACTGAAGCTTTCTTT,CASSPPPSRGTEAFF
TRBV18,-,15,TRBJ1-1,-,TGTGCCAGCTCACCACCCACAGCCCGAGACACTGAAGCTTTCTTT,CASSPPTARDTEAFF
TRBV7-3,-,14,TRBJ2-3,TRBD1,TGTGCCAGCAGCCCGGCCGGACAGGCAGATACGCAGTATTTT,CASSPAGQADTQYF
TRBV6-5,-,12,TRBJ2-5,-,TGTGCCAGCACCGGACTCTTCGGGACCCAGTACTTC,CASTGLFGTQYF
TRBV10-3,-,13,TRBJ2-7,-,TGTGCCATCAACCCTGGCGGGAACAACGAGCAGTACTTC,CAINPGGNNEQYF
TRBV5-5,-,15,TRBJ2-5,TRBD2,TGTGCCAGCAGCGCGGGACTAGCGGGGGGTGAGACCCAGTACTTC,CASSAGLAGGETQYF
TRBV3-1/TRBV3-2,once,14,TRBJ2-7,-,TGTGCCAGCAGCCAAGGACTAGTTGTGGCTGAGCAGTACTTC,CASSQGLVVAEQYF
TRBV28,-,15,TRBJ1-2,TRBD1,TGTGCCAGCAGTTTGCCAGGGGGCTTAAGTTATGGCTACACCTTC,CASSLPGGLSYGYTF
TRBV3-1/TRBV3-2,-,17,TRBJ1-3,TRBD1,TGTGCCAGCAGCCAAAACATCCAGGGGGCTGGAGGAAACACCATATATTTT,CASSQNIQGAGGNTIYF
TRBV7-7,-,18,TRBJ2-5,TRBD2,TGTGCTAGCAGCTTAGCACCACTAGCGGGGGTAGCAATGGAGACCCAGTACTTC,CASSLAPLAGVAMETQYF